The entry that follows covers one T cell receptor beta chain sequence. The antigen is not known. The data belong to a study of T cell responses to AZD1222 COVID-19 vaccine. Repertoires were generated with immunoSEQ multiplex PCR, while TCRdb's copy carries only in-frame clones and drops some. The data contain roughly 180,000 clones, about 90% of them singletons. The CDR3 contains 14 residues. Germline CDR1 is GTSNPN and CDR2 is SVGIG (reference sequence). With 2 bases removed from V and 5 bases from J, the gap between germline ends came to 10 bases. The study, taken as a whole, reports: Spike-specific TCR breadth and depth both grew after two AZD1222 doses. Just a handful of people given AZD1222 tested seropositive at baseline. Repertoires in all cases were sampled only once the peak T cell response had passed.

The chain recombines TRBV30 with TRBJ1-6; D perhaps matches TRBD1 (5 bases). The source material was peripheral blood, sampled on day 0 of AZD1222 vaccination. The source of this sequence is an adult in good health. DNA of the CDR3: TGTGCCTGGAGTACAGGCGCCGATAATTCACCCCTCCACTTT. Translation gives CAWSTGADNSPLHF.